This T cell receptor (beta chain) was observed in a study of blood T cell repertoires in COVID-19 (dated by TCRdb to 2020 to 2021). About the investigation overall: Samples from collaborators originated in the United States, Italy and Spain and spanned both the acute and convalescent phases of COVID-19. The material from the prospective study consisted of cDNA or gDNA derived from T cells, B-cell-depleted T cells, or PBMCs. The repertoires were released in a freely available public database intended as a resource for research on the immune response to SARS-CoV-2. Where available, HLA class I and class II types were taken from metadata supplied by the sample provider and were not determined by assay-based typing. The samples were drawn from two sources: the first 160 participants of the ongoing ImmuneRACE study, and 1,200 or so subjects contributed by 6 global collaborators. A de-identified subject ID, COVID-19 status, age in years and sex were almost always included in the sample metadata. Subjects who had been exposed to COVID-19, were actively infected with it, or had recovered from it provided the deeply sampled blood TCRbeta repertoires that made up the dataset.

With regard to this clone: Its cognate antigen has yet to be identified. Base qualities are not recorded, but no much larger clone differs from it by a single base.

Overall study results and their limits: How much clinical and demographic metadata was included differed by source and by participant, and the metadata was provided uncurated.

TCRbeta CDR3 regions were amplified from genomic DNA by means of the immunoSEQ Assay, a bias-controlled multiplex PCR. In the paper's pipeline: Nucleated cell counts per sample were estimated from amplification of reference gene primers within the assay. To quantify the absolute abundance of each unique TCRbeta CDR3 rearrangement, sequence reads were collapsed and filtered. For each sample, productive Simpson clonality was calculated as the square root of Simpson's diversity index across productive rearrangements. Held by TCRdb, this immuneACCESS table contains in-frame sequences only and omits some clones. Under half of the omission traces to an unresolved V gene where checked; the cause of the rest is unknown. V, J and clone size are those of that table, while D and trimming were read from the DNA. This sample comprises 400,000 to 450,000 clones, around 88% of them detected only once. Roughly an eighth of the sample comes from the top ten.

From a lookup of the germline V gene (reference sequence), CDR1 and CDR2 are SGHNT and YYREEE. V is cut back by 4 bases and J by 3 bases, with 10 bases in the junction unmatched. The CDR3 starts with the cysteine, ends with the phenylalanine, and has 15 residues. The CDR3 DNA has 45 bases and is translated from base 1. One collaborating source in Seattle enrolled patients while the patients were actively infected and followed the patients over time throughout the course of disease. Each collaborating institution followed its own protocols to collect whole blood in K2EDTA tubes. Collaborator samples were shipped for TCRbeta analysis as frozen whole blood, isolated PBMCs, or DNA extracted from either sample type.

Recombination linked TRBV5-4 to TRBJ2-7; the central 7 bases match TRBD1. The clonotype originates from a woman between 50 and 59 years old with COVID-19, enrolled during active disease. Sequencing was carried out using peripheral blood. The DNA is as follows: TGTGCCAGCAGCGTAAACAGGGGACAAGTCTACGAGCAGTACTTC. Translation gives CASSVNRGQVYEQYF.